This passage covers 23 T cell receptor beta chains from one sample sequenced in a study of blood T cell repertoires in COVID-19. Sequenced by immunoSEQ multiplex PCR; TCRdb stores in-frame clones only, minus some. The sample records more than 300,000 clones, 88% being singletons. The sequenced material came from peripheral blood. These receptor sequences come from a woman in her seventies with COVID-19, enrolled during active disease.

The chain has TRBV24-1 and TRBJ1-2; 7 bases are a match to TRBD1. Losses at the gene ends were 2 bases for V and 6 bases for J; bases not matched to a gene: 8. The CDR3 contains 15 residues. Germline CDR1 reads KGHDR; CDR2 reads SFDVKD. The CDR3 coding sequence is TGTGCCACCAGTGATTCCTGGACAGGCAACGATGGCTACACCTTC. The encoded protein is CATSDSWTGNDGYTF.

V usage is TRBV9 and J usage is TRBJ2-5, with 8 bases fitting TRBD2. Germline loops: CDR1 SGDLS, CDR2 YYNGEE. The CDR3 has 15 amino acids. Unmatched junction bases numbered 6, after V lost 0 bases and J lost 5 bases. The CDR3 sequence: CASSVAGGPRETQYF. The CDR3 nucleotides are TGTGCCAGCAGCGTAGCGGGGGGGCCCCGGGAGACCCAGTACTTC.

The CDR3 loop is CASSQDRIYGYTF. Here the CDR3 DNA reads TGTGCCAGCAGCCAGGACAGGATCTATGGCTACACCTTC. V and J are TRBV6-5 and TRBJ1-2; 7 nucleotides match TRBD1. Germline CDR1 reads MNHEY; CDR2 reads SVGAGI. V lost 6 bases to trimming and J lost 4 bases; unmatched junction nucleotides: 5. The CDR3 runs to 13 residues.

This chain connects TRBV5-1 to TRBJ1-6; D possibly corresponds to TRBD1 (6 bases). The CDR3 runs 15 residues. V gave up 1 base and J gave up 12 bases, with 17 bases separating them. CDR1 is SGHRS, CDR2 YFSETQ, per germline. In DNA form, the CDR3 reads TGCGCCAGCAGCTTGAATTCCGGGGGGGGCGAACCCCTCCACTTT. Translation: CASSLNSGGGEPLHF.

This CDR3 is CASSPGISTEAFF. The CDR3, as DNA: TGTGCCAGCAGTCCAGGGATTTCCACTGAAGCTTTCTTT. V gene TRBV3-1 (or the pseudogene TRBV3-2) combines with J gene TRBJ1-1; maybe TRBD1 (5 bases). The CDR3 has 13 amino acids. CDR1 and CDR2 from the germline V gene are LGHDT and YNNKEL (reference sequence). V lost 6 bases and J 4 bases, leaving 12 bases between the germline ends.

The chain recombines TRBV4-1 with TRBJ1-3; 9 bases fit TRBD1. V lost 2 bases, J lost 7 bases, and 6 bases stayed unmatched. The CDR3 runs to 15 residues. CDR1 and CDR2 (germline): MGHRA, YSYEKL. CDR3 nucleotides: TGCGCCAGCAGCCAACTAGGACAGGGGACGAACACCATATATTTT. Protein product: CASSQLGQGTNTIYF.

This clone showed up just once. This chain connects TRBV7-2 to TRBJ2-7; 8 bases line up with TRBD1. V was clipped by 4 bases and J by 4 bases; unmatched bases: 12. Germline lookup yields CDR1 SGHTA and CDR2 FQGNSA. The CDR3 sequence is 16 residues long. The CDR3 DNA is TGTGCCAGCAGCTCCCCCGACCAGGGGGCAAGGTACGAGCAGTACTTC. This encodes CASSSPDQGARYEQYF.

The chain has TRBV27 and TRBJ1-6; 11 nucleotides line up with TRBD1. Germline CDR1 MNHEY, CDR2 SMNVEV (reference sequence). The CDR3 totals 14 residues. J was trimmed by 9 bases and V by 6 bases; bases with no gene match: 4. The CDR3 loop reads CASRGTGGGSPLHF. Written as DNA, the CDR3 is TGTGCCAGCAGGGGGACAGGGGGTGGTTCACCCCTCCACTTT.

CDR3: CASTPGVNTEAFF. The CDR3 region has the DNA TGTGCCAGCACCCCCGGGGTGAACACTGAAGCTTTCTTT. This chain uses TRBV12-3 or TRBV12-4 with TRBJ1-1, with D uncertain. This CDR3 spans 13 amino acids. Trimming pared 7 bases from V and 0 bases from J, leaving 9 bases between.

The chain employs TRBV15 and TRBJ1-5, with TRBD1 matching over 7 bases. The V segment lost 5 bases and the J segment 9 bases; nucleotides outside the gene matches: 10. In germline, CDR1 is LNHNV, CDR2 YYDKDF (reference sequence). This CDR3 comprises 14 residues. CDR3 nucleotides: TGTGCCACCAGCCCCCCAGGTGCAGGGGGGCCCCAGCATTTT. Residues: CATSPPGAGGPQHF.

The chain employs TRBV27 and TRBJ1-2; possibly TRBD1 for D (6 bases). The CDR3 has 15 amino acids. Trimming removed 0 bases from V and 5 bases from J, with 13 bases in between. The V gene's germline CDR1 is MNHEY and CDR2 SMNVEV (reference sequence). CDR3 loop: CASSLSSGQFYGYTF. CDR3 DNA sequence: TGTGCCAGCAGTTTATCCTCTGGACAGTTTTATGGCTACACCTTC.

This chain links TRBV3-1 (or the pseudogene TRBV3-2) with TRBJ1-2; D remains ambiguous. Germline lookup yields CDR1 LGHDT and CDR2 YNNKEL (reference sequence). The CDR3 extends over 15 amino acids. Trimming pared 1 base from V and 6 bases from J, leaving 15 bases between. The CDR3 protein is CASSQGVGRKNGYTF. CDR3 bases: TGTGCCAGCAGCCAAGGGGTTGGCAGGAAGAATGGCTACACCTTC.

The V call is TRBV19, the J call TRBJ1-3; D is unclear. CDR1 and CDR2 (germline): LNHDA, SQIVND (reference sequence). Trimming removed 5 bases from V and 2 bases from J, with 16 bases in between. The CDR3 runs to 16 residues. CDR3 coding DNA: TGTGCCAGTAGTCCGCTGTCGGGGTCCACTGGAAACACCATATATTTT. Encoded protein: CASSPLSGSTGNTIYF.

This rearrangement joins TRBV6-5 to TRBJ1-1, with TRBD1 identical over 7 bases. V gave up 10 bases and J gave up 5 bases; unmatched junction bases: 10. Looked up from germline, CDR1 is MNHEY and CDR2 is SVGAGI. The CDR3 covers 13 residues. The CDR3 here is CATTSGGWTEAFF. In DNA form, the CDR3 reads TGTGCCACCACCTCAGGGGGTTGGACTGAAGCTTTCTTT.

The chain recombines TRBV4-1 with TRBJ1-1; 8 bases align to TRBD1. V shed 0 bases, J shed 1 base, and the junction held 4 bases outside the gene matches. The CDR3 extends over 16 amino acids. The germline CDR1 and CDR2 sequences are MGHRA and YSYEKL. In DNA, the CDR3 is TGCGCCAGCAGCCAAGACCCAACAGGGGGGAACACTGAAGCTTTCTTT. Its translation: CASSQDPTGGNTEAFF.

The rearrangement joins TRBV28 to TRBJ1-1; D remains ambiguous. This CDR3 is 12 amino acids long. The V gene's germline CDR1 is MDHEN and CDR2 SYDVKM. The V end was cut by 5 bases, the J end by 5 bases, with 9 bases between. The CDR3 nucleotides are TGTGCCAGCAGTCCCCGGGTGACTGAAGCTTTCTTT. Its protein is CASSPRVTEAFF.

In DNA form, the CDR3 reads TGTGCCAGCAGCTTCCGGGACAGCTACCAAGAGACCCAGTACTTC. It yields the protein CASSFRDSYQETQYF. The gene calls are TRBV7-2 and TRBJ2-5; 7 positions match TRBD1. CDR1 and CDR2 (germline): SGHTA, FQGNSA. J was trimmed by 0 bases and V by 3 bases; bases with no gene match: 4. CDR3 length equals 15 residues.

This chain connects TRBV28 to TRBJ1-5, with TRBD1 identical over 8 bases. There are 15 residues in the CDR3. J was trimmed by 3 bases and V by 5 bases; bases with no gene match: 6. Germline lookup yields CDR1 MDHEN and CDR2 SYDVKM. CDR3 region: CASSPLTGVNQPQHF. CDR3 coding DNA: TGTGCCAGCAGTCCACTGACAGGGGTCAATCAGCCCCAGCATTTT.

The J gene is TRBJ1-2, the V gene TRBV11-2; D is possibly TRBD1 (5 bases). CDR1 and CDR2 (germline): SGHAT, FQNNGV. The CDR3 totals 15 residues. V was pared by 5 bases and J by 4 bases, with 17 bases between. The CDR3 DNA reads TGTGCCAGCAGCCCGATTGACAGTCTTATCTATGGCTACACCTTC. Protein sequence: CASSPIDSLIYGYTF.

The count of this clone is one. The chain combines TRBV5-6 with TRBJ2-7; 8 bases are shared with TRBD2. V dropped 3 bases and J dropped 3; count of bases not matched to a gene: 2. The CDR3 runs 13 residues. Per the germline V gene, CDR1 is SGHDT and CDR2 is YYEEEE. Written as DNA, the CDR3 is TGTGCCAGCAGCTACGGGACTAGCTACGAGCAGTACTTC. Translating it yields CASSYGTSYEQYF.

The chain has TRBV6-2 or TRBV6-3 and TRBJ1-5, with 9 bases identical to TRBD1. The CDR3 spans 15 residues. Trimming removed 4 bases from V and 7 bases from J; junction bases left unmatched: 8. Germline V gene lookup returns CDR1 MNHEY and CDR2 SVGEGT. CDR3 nucleotides: TGTGCCAGCAGTTCCCCGGGACAGGGACGACAGCCCCAGCATTTT. Its translation: CASSSPGQGRQPQHF.

This sequence joins TRBV7-2 and TRBJ2-1, with D possibly TRBD2 on 7 matching bases. V lost 5 bases and J 7 bases, leaving 12 bases between the germline ends. The germline gives CDR1 SGHTA, CDR2 FQGNSA. There are 13 residues in the CDR3. The CDR3 is CASSRRGANEQFF. DNA of the CDR3: TGTGCCAGCAGCCGCCGGGGGGCTAATGAGCAGTTCTTC.

This sequence joins TRBV18 and TRBJ2-7; D is undetermined. This CDR3 has 13 amino acids. The ends were cut back, 2 bases at V and 6 bases at J, with 11 bases in the middle. The V gene's germline CDR1 is KGHSH and CDR2 LQKENI. CDR3 sequence reads: CASSPKEQLEQYF. Written as DNA, the CDR3 is TGTGCCAGCTCACCAAAAGAACAGCTCGAGCAGTACTTC.